The 21 T cell receptor beta chains reported below all come from one sample, sequenced in a study of blood T cell repertoires in COVID-19 (TCRdb year 2020). Libraries were prepared through the immunoSEQ multiplex PCR assay. TCRdb stores this immuneACCESS table with in-frame sequences only. Part of the clones is absent; in the studies checked, under half of the shortfall reflects unresolved V genes, and no reason is known for the rest. This sample gives about 160,000 clones in total; roughly 80% of them show up just once. The ten most abundant clones make up approximately 8% of the sample. Sequencing input: peripheral blood. Source of these receptors: a man aged 55-75 years with acute or convalescent COVID-19.

The genes are TRBV11-2 and TRBJ1-2; a weak D match, TRBD1 (6 bases). Germline V gene sequence: CDR1 SGHAT, CDR2 FQNNGV. The CDR3 covers 14 residues. V gave up 4 bases and J gave up 4 bases, with 13 bases separating them. Written as DNA, the CDR3 is TGTGCCAGCAGCTCGGACAGTGTCGTCTATGGCTACACCTTC. It translates to CASSSDSVVYGYTF. Supplemented by reference TRBV11-2 and TRBJ1-2, the full variable domain reads EAGVAQSPRYKIIEKRQSVAFWCNPISGHATLYWYQQILGQGPKLLIQFQNNGVVDDSQLPKDRFSAERLKGVDSTLKIQPAKLEDSAVYLCASSSDSVVYGYTFGSGTRLTVV.

This clone is judged medium-sized. The chain employs TRBV11-3 and TRBJ2-1; TRBD2 is a possible D gene (5 bases). Germline V gives CDR1 SGHNT, CDR2 YENEEA. V was clipped by 1 base and J by 1 base, with 11 bases between them. The CDR3 extends over 16 amino acids. CDR3: CASSLVARRSYNEQFF. The CDR3 DNA is TGTGCCAGCAGCTTAGTAGCGAGACGGTCCTACAATGAGCAGTTCTTC.

The chain carries TRBV6-5 and TRBJ1-2; TRBD1 matches at 7 bases. V lost 6 bases and J lost 8; bases outside the gene matches: 9. Germline values: CDR1 MNHEY, CDR2 SVGAGI. CDR3 length: 13 residues. The CDR3 region is CASRTRGAWGYTF. DNA of the CDR3: TGTGCCAGCAGGACCAGGGGGGCGTGGGGCTACACCTTC.

The chain joins TRBV15 to TRBJ2-1, with a tentative D call TRBD2 (6 bases). The CDR3 covers 16 residues. The V end was cut by 0 bases, the J end by 10 bases, with 19 bases between. The germline CDR1 and CDR2 sequences are LNHNV and YYDKDF (reference sequence). The CDR3 DNA reads as TGTGCCACCAGCAGAGATAGGGAGGCAGGGTTCATGGAGCAGTTCTTC. Amino acids: CATSRDREAGFMEQFF.

This clone was observed a single time. V usage is TRBV7-2 and J usage is TRBJ2-3; D is unresolved. V was pared by 0 bases and J by 1 base, with 8 bases between. The CDR3 runs to 15 residues. Germline values: CDR1 SGHTA, CDR2 FQGNSA. The CDR3 DNA follows: TGTGCCAGCAGCTTAGCGCCCACAGGCACAGATACGCAGTATTTT. This sequence encodes CASSLAPTGTDTQYF.

The V gene is TRBV6-2 or TRBV6-3, the J gene TRBJ2-1; 12 positions agree with TRBD1. In germline, CDR1 is MNHEY, CDR2 SVGEGT. V shed 4 bases and J 8 bases; nucleotides not matched to a gene: 6. The CDR3 runs to 15 residues. The CDR3 DNA is TGTGCCAGCAGTTCCGGGACAGGGGGCTTGGATGAGCAGTTCTTC. It translates to CASSSGTGGLDEQFF.

This clone was counted a few times. The chain couples TRBV7-6 to TRBJ2-3, with 8 bases lining up with TRBD2. Germline V gives CDR1 SGHVS, CDR2 FNYEAQ. This CDR3 has 14 residues. V shed 4 bases, J shed 2 bases, and the junction held 2 bases outside the gene matches. The CDR3 region has the DNA TGTGCCAGCAGCTCTAGCGGGCCCACAGATACGCAGTATTTT. Translating it yields CASSSSGPTDTQYF.

The chain combines TRBV5-6 with TRBJ1-2; the match to TRBD1 covers 9 bases. The ends lost 6 bases at V and 5 bases at J; junction bases unmatched: 11. The CDR3 has 15 amino acids. Germline V gene data show CDR1 as SGHDT and CDR2 as YYEEEE. The chain's CDR3 is CASTGMGGTGYGYTF. CDR3 DNA sequence: TGTGCCAGCACTGGAATGGGTGGGACAGGGTATGGCTACACCTTC.

This sequence joins TRBV6-5 and TRBJ2-7; TRBD2 agrees at 8 bases. V shed 8 bases and J 0 bases; nucleotides not matched to a gene: 6. Germline V lookup: CDR1 MNHEY, CDR2 SVGAGI. The CDR3 has 14 amino acids. CDR3 residues: CASEAGGSSYEQYF. As DNA, the CDR3 is TGTGCCAGCGAGGCGGGGGGAAGCTCCTACGAGCAGTACTTC.

V and J are TRBV7-6 and TRBJ2-3; 8 nucleotides match TRBD2. In germline, CDR1 is SGHVS, CDR2 FNYEAQ. The CDR3 runs 15 residues. With V trimmed by 4 bases and J by 4 bases, 7 bases remained unmatched. The CDR3: CASSSGLGGPDTQYF. The CDR3 DNA reads as TGTGCCAGCAGCTCGGGACTAGGGGGTCCAGATACGCAGTATTTT.

The rearrangement links TRBV24-1 to TRBJ2-3; 9 bases are a match to TRBD1. With 3 bases clipped from V and 7 bases from J, the junction kept 7 bases outside the gene matches. This CDR3 contains 15 residues. Germline V lookup: CDR1 KGHDR, CDR2 SFDVKD. The CDR3 sequence: CATSDNGQGLNTQYF. The CDR3 nucleotides are TGTGCCACCAGTGATAACGGACAGGGGTTGAATACGCAGTATTTT.

The genes are TRBV15 and TRBJ2-5; the D gene is possibly TRBD2 (5 bases). CDR1 and CDR2 from the germline V gene are LNHNV and YYDKDF (reference sequence). V lost 0 bases and J lost 8, with 10 bases in between. The CDR3 runs to 13 residues. CDR3 nucleotides: TGTGCCACCAGCAGAGAGAGGGCCGGAACCCAGTACTTC. Its protein product is CATSRERAGTQYF. The variable domain in full, with the rest retrieved from reference TRBV15 and TRBJ2-5, is DAMVIQNPRYQVTQFGKPVTLSCSQTLNHNVMYWYQQKSSQAPKLLFHYYDKDFNNEADTPDNFQSRRPNTSFCFLDIRSPGLGDTAMYLCATSRERAGTQYFGPGTRLLVL.

The V gene is TRBV3-1 (or the pseudogene TRBV3-2), the J gene TRBJ2-1, with 10 positions matching TRBD2. With V trimmed by 6 bases and J by 0 bases, 5 bases remained unmatched. Germline values: CDR1 LGHDT, CDR2 YNNKEL (reference sequence). The CDR3 length is 16 residues. The CDR3, as DNA: TGTGCCAGCAGTTTTAGCGGGAGGAGCTCCTACAATGAGCAGTTCTTC. Its translation: CASSFSGRSSYNEQFF.

The rearrangement joins TRBV10-2 to TRBJ1-4, with D unclear. The CDR3 is 12 amino acids. V was pared by 3 bases and J by 10 bases, with 9 bases between. Germline-derived CDR1 and CDR2 are WSHSY and SAAADI. This chain's CDR3 is CASSDSGVKLFF. The CDR3 DNA reads as TGCGCCAGCAGTGACTCCGGGGTAAAACTGTTTTTT.

The CDR3: CASSLVGQGAGNTIYF. The DNA for the CDR3 is TGCGCCAGCAGCTTGGTAGGACAGGGGGCCGGAAACACCATATATTTT. The genes are TRBV5-1 and TRBJ1-3; TRBD1 matches at 11 bases. V was clipped by 0 bases and J by 4 bases; unmatched bases: 3. The CDR3 is made up of 16 amino acids. Per germline, CDR1 SGHRS and CDR2 YFSETQ.

CDR3 loop: CASNSRDRGLHGYTF. CDR3 nucleotides: TGTGCCAGTAATTCAAGGGACAGGGGATTGCATGGCTACACCTTC. The V call is TRBV19, the J call TRBJ1-2, with 10 bases that match TRBD1. This CDR3 spans 15 amino acids. After removal of 7 bases from V and 6 bases from J, the junction contained 11 bases not matched to a gene. Per germline, CDR1 LNHDA and CDR2 SQIVND (reference sequence). Combining the CDR3 with reference TRBV19 and TRBJ1-2 gives the whole variable domain DGGITQSPKYLFRKEGQNVTLSCEQNLNHDAMYWYRQDPGQGLRLIYYSQIVNDFQKGDIAEGYSVSREKKESFPLTVTSAQKNPTAFYLCASNSRDRGLHGYTFGSGTRLTVV.

The V and J genes are TRBV5-1 and TRBJ1-2; the match to TRBD1 covers 7 bases. This CDR3 is built from 16 residues. Germline CDR1 and CDR2: SGHRS and YFSETQ. The V gene end was trimmed by 5 bases and the J gene end by 1 base; junction bases not matched to a gene: 11. The CDR3 DNA reads as TGCGCCAGCAGTCTCTCCGGGACAGCCTTTAACTATGGCTACACCTTC. It is translated as CASSLSGTAFNYGYTF.

The genes are TRBV25-1 and TRBJ1-2; TRBD1 might be the D (5 bases). Germline-derived CDR1 and CDR2 are MGHDK and SYGVNS. Trimming shortened V by 6 bases and J by 5 bases, and 7 bases separated the two germline ends. This CDR3 region has 11 residues. As DNA, the CDR3 is TGTGCCAGCAGGGAGGGGTATGGCTACACCTTC. Translation: CASREGYGYTF.

This clone was seen only a few times. The chain couples TRBV7-8 to TRBJ1-1; D is uncertain. There are 14 residues in the CDR3. Germline CDR1 is SGHVS and CDR2 is FQNEAQ. Trimming took 2 bases from V and 0 from J, leaving 7 bases between them. The CDR3 coding sequence is TGTGCCAGCAGCTTACAGTCTCTGAACACTGAAGCTTTCTTT. This codes for CASSLQSLNTEAFF.

The rearrangement joins TRBV5-1 to TRBJ2-1, with 10 bases identical to TRBD2. The trim removed 3 bases at V and 5 bases at J, leaving 5 bases unmatched. Germline V CDR1 and CDR2: SGHRS, YFSETQ. The CDR3 runs 15 residues. The CDR3, as DNA: TGCGCCAGCAGCTCGTCTAGCGGGGGAAACAATGAGCAGTTCTTC. Residues: CASSSSSGGNNEQFF.

CDR3 sequence: CASSHWEDPDTQYF. Here the CDR3 DNA reads TGTGCCAGCAGCCACTGGGAGGACCCAGATACGCAGTATTTT. V is TRBV3-1 (or the pseudogene TRBV3-2) and J is TRBJ2-3, with D tentatively TRBD2 (6 bases). V dropped 3 bases and J dropped 4 bases, with 11 bases sitting between them. The germline CDR1 and CDR2 sequences are LGHDT and YNNKEL (reference sequence). This CDR3 spans 14 amino acids.